This TCR beta chain comes out of a study of T cell repertoires in cytomegalovirus infection. Looking at the study overall: It was recently identified HLA-C-restricted and well-studied HLA-B-restricted CMV epitopes that the study used. A matching HLA type, together with CMV infection, was signaled by public TCR beta signatures. Overall study findings and caveats: HLA-C-restricted CMV-specific TCR beta clonotypes were dominant in the ex vivo response.

With regard to this clonotype: Its target is not known.

This CDR3 is built from 17 residues. Germline lookup yields CDR1 KGHDR and CDR2 SFDVKD. Trimming stripped 2 bases from V and 0 bases from J, with 13 bases between. MiXCR was run by TCRdb on the reads, yielding one entry per CDR3 protein. This table has about 330,000 distinct CDR3 sequences, around a third appearing once. This clonotype was obtained from a human donor in good health (CMV status not recorded). Some clones in this sample may be carry-over from other donors' samples. The sequences come from cultured PBMCs, collected from culture after CMV antigen stimulation. This rearrangement joins TRBV24-1 to TRBJ1-5; tentatively, D is TRBD1 (6 bases). CDR3 in DNA: TGTGCCACCAGTGATTCGCAGGGGACACATAGCAATCAGCCCCAGCATTTT. Its translation: CATSDSQGTHSNQPQHF.